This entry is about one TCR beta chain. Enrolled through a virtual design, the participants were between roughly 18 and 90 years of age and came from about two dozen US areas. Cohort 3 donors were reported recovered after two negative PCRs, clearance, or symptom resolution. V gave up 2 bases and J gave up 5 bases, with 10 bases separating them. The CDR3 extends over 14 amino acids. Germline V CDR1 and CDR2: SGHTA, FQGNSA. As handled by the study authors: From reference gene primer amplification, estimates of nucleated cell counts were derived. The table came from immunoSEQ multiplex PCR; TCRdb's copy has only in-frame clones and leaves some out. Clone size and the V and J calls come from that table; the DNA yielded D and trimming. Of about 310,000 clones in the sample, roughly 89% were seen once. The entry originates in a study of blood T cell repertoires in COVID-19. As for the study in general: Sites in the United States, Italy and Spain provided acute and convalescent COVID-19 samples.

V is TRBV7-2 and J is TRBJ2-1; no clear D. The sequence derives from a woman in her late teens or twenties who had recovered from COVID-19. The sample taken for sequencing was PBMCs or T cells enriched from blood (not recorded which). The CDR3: CASSLLTRHNEQFF. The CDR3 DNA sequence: TGTGCCAGCAGCTTACTTACACGCCACAATGAGCAGTTCTTC.